This T cell receptor beta chain came from a study of blood T cell repertoires in COVID-19. The wider study: Material from acute and convalescent COVID-19 was sourced from the United States, Italy and Spain. Sources were T cells, B-cell-depleted T cells, or PBMCs; the material itself was cDNA or gDNA.

Methods used by the authors: Counts of nucleated cells, estimated from reference gene primer amplification, were obtained. TCRdb keeps only in-frame clones here, not all; method: immunoSEQ multiplex PCR. Clone size and V and J calls were adopted from that table, with D and trimming inferred from the DNA. The repertoire has about 130,000 clones, approximately 80% of them found once; the top ten carry roughly 9.7%. The CDR3 has 14 residues. CDR1 is SNHLY and CDR2 is FYNNEI in the germline V gene. The V and J ends lost 4 bases and 2 bases, in that order; junction bases with no gene match: 1. V usage is TRBV2 and J usage is TRBJ2-1, with 8 bases aligning to TRBD1. The receptor's source is a man aged 60-69 years who had recovered from COVID-19. The sample was peripheral blood. CDR3 protein: CASSVQGAYNEQFF. DNA for the CDR3: TGTGCCAGCAGTGTACAGGGGGCCTACAATGAGCAGTTCTTC.